This TCR beta chain stems from a study of T cells in severe cutaneous drug reactions. Notes on the study in general: One public TCRbeta CDR3 appeared in all seven blister samples, averaging about 13%.

Bulk and single-cell libraries used iRepertoire multiplex PCR with TCR subtype-specific primers. Input for bulk TCR libraries: roughly 85-500 ng RNA per sample. One entry per CDR3 protein, without DNA, is what TCRdb gives after re-calling the multiplex PCR reads. This repertoire comprises over a thousand distinct CDR3 sequences; its ten largest clones make up around 48%. CDR1 SGHTA and CDR2 FQGNSA come from the germline V gene. The CDR3 is 20 residues long. Carbamazepine had induced Stevens-Johnson syndrome or toxic epidermal necrolysis in the sequenced donors. This clonotype ranks as medium-sized in terms of frequency. Its antigen is not identified.

The clonotype originates from a human donor with a severe cutaneous adverse drug reaction. The chain has TRBV7-2 and TRBJ2-2. Specimen: cells from a skin blister. CDR3 sequence: CASSRFGMRRMLADTGELFF.